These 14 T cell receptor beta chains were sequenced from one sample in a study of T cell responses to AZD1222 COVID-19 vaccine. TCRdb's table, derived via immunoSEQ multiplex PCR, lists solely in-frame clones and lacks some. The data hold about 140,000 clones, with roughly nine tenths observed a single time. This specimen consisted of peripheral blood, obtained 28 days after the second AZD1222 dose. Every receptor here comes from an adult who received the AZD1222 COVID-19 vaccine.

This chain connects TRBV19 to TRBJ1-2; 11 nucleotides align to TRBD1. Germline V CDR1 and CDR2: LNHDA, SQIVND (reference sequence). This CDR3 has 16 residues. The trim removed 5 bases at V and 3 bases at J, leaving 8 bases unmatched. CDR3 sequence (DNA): TGTGCCAGTAGTCCCCGGACAGGGGGCATGGACTATGGCTACACCTTC. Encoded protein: CASSPRTGGMDYGYTF. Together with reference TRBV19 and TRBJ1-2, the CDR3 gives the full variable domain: DGGITQSPKYLFRKEGQNVTLSCEQNLNHDAMYWYRQDPGQGLRLIYYSQIVNDFQKGDIAEGYSVSREKKESFPLTVTSAQKNPTAFYLCASSPRTGGMDYGYTFGSGTRLTVV.

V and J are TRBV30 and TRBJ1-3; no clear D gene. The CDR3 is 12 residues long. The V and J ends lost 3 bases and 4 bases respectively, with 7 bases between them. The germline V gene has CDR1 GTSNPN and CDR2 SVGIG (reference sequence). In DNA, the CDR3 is TGTGCCTGGAGATTTGGGGGAAACACCATATATTTT. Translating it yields CAWRFGGNTIYF.

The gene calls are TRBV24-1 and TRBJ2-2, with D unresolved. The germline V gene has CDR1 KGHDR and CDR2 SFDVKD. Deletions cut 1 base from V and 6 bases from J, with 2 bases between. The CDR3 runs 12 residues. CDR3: CATSDLSGELFF. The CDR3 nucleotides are TGTGCCACCAGTGATTTATCCGGGGAGCTGTTTTTT.

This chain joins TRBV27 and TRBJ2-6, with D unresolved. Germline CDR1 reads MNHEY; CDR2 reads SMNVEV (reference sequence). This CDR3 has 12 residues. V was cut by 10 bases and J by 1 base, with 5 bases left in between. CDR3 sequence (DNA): TGTGCCACCTATTCTGGGGCCAACGTCCTGACTTTC. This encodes CATYSGANVLTF. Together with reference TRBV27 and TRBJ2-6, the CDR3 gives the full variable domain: EAQVTQNPRYLITVTGKKLTVTCSQNMNHEYMSWYRQDPGLGLRQIYYSMNVEVTDKGDVPEGYKVSRKEKRNFPLILESPSPNQTSLYFCATYSGANVLTFGAGSRLTVL.

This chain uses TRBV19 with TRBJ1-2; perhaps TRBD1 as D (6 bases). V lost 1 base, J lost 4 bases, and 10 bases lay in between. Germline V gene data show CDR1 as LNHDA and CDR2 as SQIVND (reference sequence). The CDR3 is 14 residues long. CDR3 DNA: TGTGCCAGTAGTATAGGGACAGCAACCTATGGCTACACCTTC. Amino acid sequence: CASSIGTATYGYTF.

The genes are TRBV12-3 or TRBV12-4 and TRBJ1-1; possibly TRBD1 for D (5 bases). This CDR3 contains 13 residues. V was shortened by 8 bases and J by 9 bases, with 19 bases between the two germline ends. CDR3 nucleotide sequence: TGTGCCAGCTGCCCTCGGGGGTCTCGAAAAGCTTTCTTT. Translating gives CASCPRGSRKAFF.

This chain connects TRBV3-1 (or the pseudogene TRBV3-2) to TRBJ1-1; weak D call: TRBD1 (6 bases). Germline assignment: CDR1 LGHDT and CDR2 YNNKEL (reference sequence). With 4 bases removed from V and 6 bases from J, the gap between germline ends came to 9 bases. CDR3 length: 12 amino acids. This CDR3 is CASSLGGAEAFF. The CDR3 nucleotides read TGTGCCAGCAGCCTTGGGGGCGCTGAAGCTTTCTTT.

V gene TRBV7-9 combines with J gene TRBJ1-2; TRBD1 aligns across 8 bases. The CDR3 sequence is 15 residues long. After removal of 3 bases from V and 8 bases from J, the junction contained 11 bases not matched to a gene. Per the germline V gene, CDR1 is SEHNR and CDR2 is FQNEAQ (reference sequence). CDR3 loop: CASSLGDRPRLGYTF. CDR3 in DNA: TGTGCCAGCAGCTTGGGGGACAGGCCGCGGTTGGGCTACACCTTC.

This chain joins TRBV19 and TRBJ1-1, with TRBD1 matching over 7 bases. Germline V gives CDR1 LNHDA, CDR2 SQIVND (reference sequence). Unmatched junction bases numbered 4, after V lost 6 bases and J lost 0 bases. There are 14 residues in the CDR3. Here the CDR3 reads CASRQQGMNTEAFF. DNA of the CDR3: TGTGCCAGTAGGCAACAGGGGATGAACACTGAAGCTTTCTTT.

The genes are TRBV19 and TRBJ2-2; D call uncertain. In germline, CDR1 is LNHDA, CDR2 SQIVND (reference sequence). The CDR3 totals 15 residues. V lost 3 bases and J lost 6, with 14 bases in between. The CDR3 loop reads CASSMSGRASGELFF. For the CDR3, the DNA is TGTGCCAGTAGTATGTCCGGGCGCGCTTCCGGGGAGCTGTTTTTT.

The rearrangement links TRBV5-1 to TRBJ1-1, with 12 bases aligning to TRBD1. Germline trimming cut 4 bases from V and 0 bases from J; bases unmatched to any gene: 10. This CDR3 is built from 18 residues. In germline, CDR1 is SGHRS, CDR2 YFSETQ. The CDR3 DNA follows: TGCGCCAGCAGCGCCTCCGGGACAGGGGGCCGAATGAACACTGAAGCTTTCTTT. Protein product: CASSASGTGGRMNTEAFF.

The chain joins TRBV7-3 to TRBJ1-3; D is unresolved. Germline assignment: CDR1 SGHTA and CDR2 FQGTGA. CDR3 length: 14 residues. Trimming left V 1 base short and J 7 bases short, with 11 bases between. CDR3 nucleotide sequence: TGTGCCAGCAGCTTAAACAGTGGGTCCAACACCATATATTTT. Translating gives CASSLNSGSNTIYF.

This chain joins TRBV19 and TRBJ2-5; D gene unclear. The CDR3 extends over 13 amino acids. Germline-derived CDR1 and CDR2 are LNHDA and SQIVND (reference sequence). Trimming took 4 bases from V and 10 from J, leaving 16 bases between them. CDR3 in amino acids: CASSKGRTLLQYF. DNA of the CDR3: TGTGCCAGTAGTAAAGGCCGGACGCTCCTCCAGTACTTC.

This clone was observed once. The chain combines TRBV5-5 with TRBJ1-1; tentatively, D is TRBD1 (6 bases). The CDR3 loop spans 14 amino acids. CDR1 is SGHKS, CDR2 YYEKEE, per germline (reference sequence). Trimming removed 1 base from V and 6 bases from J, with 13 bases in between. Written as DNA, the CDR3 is TGTGCCAGCAGCTTGAACAGGGCTGATGCTGAAGCTTTCTTT. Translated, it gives CASSLNRADAEAFF.